This TCR beta chain was recovered during a study of T cells in Graves' hyperthyroidism and ophthalmopathy. Ten or more counts support this clonotype. The CDR3 is 14 amino acids. V lost 0 bases to trimming and J lost 4 bases, with 7 bases between them. Amplified TCR beta CDR3 regions came from RNA transcripts. An initial round of RT-PCR targeting the TCR CDR3 relied on the HTBI primer set. Each CDR3 protein is one row after TCRdb ran MiXCR on the multiplex PCR reads. The table shows about 400,000 distinct CDR3 sequences, with around 14% occurring only once. This clonotype was sampled from a young woman with Graves' hyperthyroidism. The sequencing input was blood. The chain carries TRBV12-3 or TRBV12-4 and TRBJ1-5; D is unresolved. CDR3 in amino acids: CASSLAGGNQPQHF. In DNA form, the CDR3 reads TGTGCCAGCAGTTTAGCGGGTGGGAATCAGCCCCAGCATTTT.